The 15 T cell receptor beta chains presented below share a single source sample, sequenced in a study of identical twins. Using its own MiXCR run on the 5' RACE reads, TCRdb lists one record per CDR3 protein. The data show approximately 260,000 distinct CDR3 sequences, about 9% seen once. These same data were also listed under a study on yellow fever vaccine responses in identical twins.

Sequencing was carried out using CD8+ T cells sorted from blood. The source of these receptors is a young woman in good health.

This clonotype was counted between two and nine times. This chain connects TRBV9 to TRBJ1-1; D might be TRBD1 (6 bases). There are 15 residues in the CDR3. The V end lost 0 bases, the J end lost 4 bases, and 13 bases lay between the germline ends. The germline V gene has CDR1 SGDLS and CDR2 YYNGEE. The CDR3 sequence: CASSVGVQGSTEAFF. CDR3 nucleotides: TGTGCCAGCAGCGTAGGGGTACAGGGAAGCACTGAAGCTTTCTTT.

In DNA, the CDR3 is TGCAGTGCTAGAAGGACAGGGGTATCCTACGAGCAGTACTTC. Encoded protein: CSARRTGVSYEQYF. The chain uses TRBV20-1 and TRBJ2-7; 9 bases line up with TRBD1. The CDR3 contains 14 residues. The junction had 3 bases not matched to a gene; V was cut back by 2 bases and J by 1 base. CDR1 and CDR2 from the germline V gene are DFQATT and SNEGSKA (reference sequence).

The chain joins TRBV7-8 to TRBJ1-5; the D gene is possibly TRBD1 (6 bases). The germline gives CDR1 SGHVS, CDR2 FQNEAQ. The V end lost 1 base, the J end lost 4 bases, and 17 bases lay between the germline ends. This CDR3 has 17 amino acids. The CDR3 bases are TGTGCCAGCAGCTTAGTTCCGGACAGTCCTACTAATCAGCCCCAGCATTTT. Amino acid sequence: CASSLVPDSPTNQPQHF.

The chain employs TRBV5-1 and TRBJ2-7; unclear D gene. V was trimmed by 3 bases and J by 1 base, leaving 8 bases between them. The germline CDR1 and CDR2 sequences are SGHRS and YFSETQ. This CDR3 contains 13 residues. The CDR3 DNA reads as TGCGCCAGCAGCTCCACAGATTCCTACGAGCAGTACTTC. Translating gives CASSSTDSYEQYF.

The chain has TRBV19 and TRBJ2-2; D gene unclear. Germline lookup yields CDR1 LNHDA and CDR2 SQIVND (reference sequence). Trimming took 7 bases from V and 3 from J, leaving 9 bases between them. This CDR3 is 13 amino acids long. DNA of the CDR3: TGTGCCAGTATCAGGACCTACACCGGGGAGCTGTTTTTT. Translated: CASIRTYTGELFF.

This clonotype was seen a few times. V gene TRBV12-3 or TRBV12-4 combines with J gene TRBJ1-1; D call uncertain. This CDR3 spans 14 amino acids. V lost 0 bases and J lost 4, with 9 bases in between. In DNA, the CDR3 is TGTGCCAGCAGTTTAGCTCCAGGAGTCACTGAAGCTTTCTTT. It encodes CASSLAPGVTEAFF.

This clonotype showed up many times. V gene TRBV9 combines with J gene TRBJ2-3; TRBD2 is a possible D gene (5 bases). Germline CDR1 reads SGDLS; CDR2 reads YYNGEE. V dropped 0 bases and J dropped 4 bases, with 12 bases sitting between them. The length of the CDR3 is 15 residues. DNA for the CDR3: TGTGCCAGCAGCGTAGTTGGGAGAGCGGCAGATACGCAGTATTTT. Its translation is CASSVVGRAADTQYF.

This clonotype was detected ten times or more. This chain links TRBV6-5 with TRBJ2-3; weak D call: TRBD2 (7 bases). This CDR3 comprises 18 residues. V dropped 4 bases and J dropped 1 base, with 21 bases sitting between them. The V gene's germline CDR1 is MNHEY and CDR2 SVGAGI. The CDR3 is CASSSFKGGGGGTDTQYF. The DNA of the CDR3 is TGTGCCAGCAGTTCCTTCAAAGGGGGGGGAGGAGGCACAGATACGCAGTATTTT.

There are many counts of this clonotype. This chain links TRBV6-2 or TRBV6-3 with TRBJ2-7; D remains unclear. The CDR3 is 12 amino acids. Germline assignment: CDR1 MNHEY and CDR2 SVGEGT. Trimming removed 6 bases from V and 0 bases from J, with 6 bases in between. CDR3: CASSINSYEQYF. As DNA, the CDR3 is TGTGCCAGCAGCATAAACTCCTACGAGCAGTACTTC.

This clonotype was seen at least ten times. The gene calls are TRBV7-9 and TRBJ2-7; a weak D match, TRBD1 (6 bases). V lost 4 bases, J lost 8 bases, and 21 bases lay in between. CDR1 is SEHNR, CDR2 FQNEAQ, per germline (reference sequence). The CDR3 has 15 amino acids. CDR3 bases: TGTGCCAGCAGCTCAGAGGGGGACCTGGGTACAAAGCAGTACTTC. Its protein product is CASSSEGDLGTKQYF. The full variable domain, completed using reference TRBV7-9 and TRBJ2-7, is DTGVSQNPRHKITKRGQNVTFRCDPISEHNRLYWYRQTLGQGPEFLTYFQNEAQLEKSRLLSDRFSAERPKGSFSTLEIQRTEQGDSAMYLCASSSEGDLGTKQYFGPGTRLTVT.

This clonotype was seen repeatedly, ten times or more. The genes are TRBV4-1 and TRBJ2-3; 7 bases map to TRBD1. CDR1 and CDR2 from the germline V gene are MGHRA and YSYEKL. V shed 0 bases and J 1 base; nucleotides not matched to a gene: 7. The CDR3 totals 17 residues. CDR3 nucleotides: TGCGCCAGCAGCCAAGATAGGTTGCAGGGGGGCACAGATACGCAGTATTTT. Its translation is CASSQDRLQGGTDTQYF.

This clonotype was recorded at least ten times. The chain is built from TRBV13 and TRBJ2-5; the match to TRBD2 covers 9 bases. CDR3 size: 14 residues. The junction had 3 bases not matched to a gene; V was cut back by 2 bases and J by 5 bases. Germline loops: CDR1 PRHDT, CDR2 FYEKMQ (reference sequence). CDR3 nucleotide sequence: TGTGCCAGCAGCTTAATAGCGGGGGAGGAGACCCAGTACTTC. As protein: CASSLIAGEETQYF.

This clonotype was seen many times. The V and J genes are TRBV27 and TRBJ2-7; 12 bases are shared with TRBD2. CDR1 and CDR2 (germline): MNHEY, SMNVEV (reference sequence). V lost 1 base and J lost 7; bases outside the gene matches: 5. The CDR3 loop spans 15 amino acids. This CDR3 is CASSLLLAGGREQYF. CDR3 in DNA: TGTGCCAGCAGTTTATTACTAGCGGGAGGTAGGGAGCAGTACTTC.

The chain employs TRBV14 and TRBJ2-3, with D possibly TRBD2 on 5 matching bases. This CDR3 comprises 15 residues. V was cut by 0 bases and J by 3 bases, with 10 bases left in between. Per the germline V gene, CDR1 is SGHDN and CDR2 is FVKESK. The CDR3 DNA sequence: TGTGCCAGCAGCCAAGACGTCACTAGAACAGATACGCAGTATTTT. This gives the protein CASSQDVTRTDTQYF. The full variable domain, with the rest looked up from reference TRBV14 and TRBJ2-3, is EAGVTQFPSHSVIEKGQTVTLRCDPISGHDNLYWYRRVMGKEIKFLLHFVKESKQDESGMPNNRFLAERTGGTYSTLKVQPAELEDSGVYFCASSQDVTRTDTQYFGPGTRLTVL.

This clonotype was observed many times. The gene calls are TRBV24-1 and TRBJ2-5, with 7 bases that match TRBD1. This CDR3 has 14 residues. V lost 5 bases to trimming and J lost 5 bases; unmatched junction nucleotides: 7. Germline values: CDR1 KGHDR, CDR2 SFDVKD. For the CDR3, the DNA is TGTGCCACCAGTGGTAGGGACAGCCAGGAGACCCAGTACTTC. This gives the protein CATSGRDSQETQYF.